This entry lists 5 T cell receptor beta chains sequenced from one sample in a study of identical twins. One entry per CDR3 protein results from TCRdb running MiXCR on the 5' RACE reads. The sample records 150,000 or so distinct CDR3 sequences, approximately 4% being singletons. Material: memory T cells sorted from blood. The receptors derive from a man between 18 and 29 years old in good health.

This clonotype came up a few times. The chain couples TRBV25-1 to TRBJ2-4, with D possibly TRBD2 on 6 matching bases. The CDR3 runs 14 residues. CDR1 is MGHDK, CDR2 SYGVNS, per germline. V dropped 2 bases and J dropped 6 bases, with 11 bases sitting between them. The CDR3 nucleotides are TGTGCCAGCAGTGAAGCGGCGCGGGGAAACATTCAGTACTTC. Translating gives CASSEAARGNIQYF.

Of note for this clonotype: A much bigger clone sits one base away, suggesting this may be a read error. The conserved final phenylalanine or tryptophan is absent from the CDR3, which likely points to a read error. The chain is built from TRBV13 and TRBJ2-5; 10 nucleotides match TRBD2. Germline CDR1 reads PRHDT; CDR2 reads FYEKMQ (reference sequence). CDR3 length: 15 residues. The ends lost 4 bases at V and 8 bases at J; junction bases unmatched: 10. The DNA of the CDR3 is TGTGCCAGCAGCTACTATTCCGGGACTAGCGATACCCAGTACTAC. It yields the protein CASSYYSGTSDTQYY.

The table lists this clonotype with many counts. The chain recombines TRBV7-2 with TRBJ2-6; D unresolved. The germline V gene has CDR1 SGHTA and CDR2 FQGNSA. This CDR3 has 16 residues. The V and J ends lost 5 bases and 0 bases respectively, with 11 bases between them. The CDR3 nucleotides read TGTGCCAGCAGCCCCCGACTCAGCTCTGGGGCCAACGTCCTGACTTTC. This codes for CASSPRLSSGANVLTF.

In this sample, this clonotype turned up many times. The chain employs TRBV7-9 and TRBJ2-1; tentatively, D is TRBD1 (6 bases). CDR1 SEHNR and CDR2 FQNEAQ come from the germline V gene (reference sequence). The CDR3 is 14 amino acids. V was clipped by 5 bases and J by 3 bases, with 11 bases between them. CDR3: CASSLRDNYNEQFF. CDR3 bases: TGTGCCAGCAGCCTAAGGGACAACTACAATGAGCAGTTCTTC.

This clonotype was found a few times. Since a much larger clone is just one base distant, this may be a read error. The V call is TRBV10-2, the J call TRBJ2-7; unclear D gene. Per the germline V gene, CDR1 is WSHSY and CDR2 is SAAADI. Trimming removed 6 bases from V and 1 base from J, with 10 bases in between. The CDR3 extends over 13 amino acids. The CDR3 DNA is TGCGCCAGCAGCGCGGCGGAGTCCTACGAGCAGTACTTC. Amino acids: CASSAAESYEQYF.